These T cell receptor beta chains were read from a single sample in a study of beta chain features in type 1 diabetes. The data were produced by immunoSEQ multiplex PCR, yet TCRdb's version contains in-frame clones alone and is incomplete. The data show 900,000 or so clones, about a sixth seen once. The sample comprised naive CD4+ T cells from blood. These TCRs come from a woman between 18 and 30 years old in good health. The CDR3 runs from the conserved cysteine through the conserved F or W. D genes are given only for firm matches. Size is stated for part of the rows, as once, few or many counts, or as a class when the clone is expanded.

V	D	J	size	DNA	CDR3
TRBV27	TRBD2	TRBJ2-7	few	TGTGCCAGCAGTCTGTCGCAAACTAGCGGGAGGACAGGGATGTTC	CASSLSQTSGRTGMF
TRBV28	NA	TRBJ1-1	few	TGTGCCAGCAGTTTAGCCCTGTTCTCATTGGGGAACACTGAAGCTTTCTTT	CASSLALFSLGNTEAFF
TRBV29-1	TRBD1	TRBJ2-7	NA	TGCAGCGTTGGGCCGGGACAGGGGCCCCACGAGCAGTACTTC	CSVGPGQGPHEQYF
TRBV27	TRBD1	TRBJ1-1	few	TGTGCCAGCAGTATGACAGGGGGCTTCACTGAAGCTTTCTTT	CASSMTGGFTEAFF
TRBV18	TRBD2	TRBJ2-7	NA	TGTGCCAGCTCACCTAGGGGACTAGCGGGAGGGCCCGGAGAGCAGTACTTC	CASSPRGLAGGPGEQYF
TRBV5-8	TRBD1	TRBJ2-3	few	TGTGCCAGCAGCACTGGACAGGGCGCAGATACGCAGTATTTT	CASSTGQGADTQYF
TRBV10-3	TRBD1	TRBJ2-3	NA	TGTGCCATCAGCGGCCGACAGGGCGCAACAGATACGCAGTATTTT	CAISGRQGATDTQYF
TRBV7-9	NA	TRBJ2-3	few	TGTGCCAGCAGCCGCGATCGGGGCGGTTCCACAGATACGCAGTATTTT	CASSRDRGGSTDTQYF
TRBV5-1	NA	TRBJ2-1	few	TGCGCCAGCAGCTTGTCGGGGGCCAGCTCCTACAATGAGCAGTTCTTC	CASSLSGASSYNEQFF
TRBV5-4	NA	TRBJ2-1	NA	TGTGCCAGCAGCTCGGGATTGGGTAACAATGAGCAGTTCTTC	CASSSGLGNNEQFF
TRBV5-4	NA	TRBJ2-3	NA	TGTGCCAGCAGCTTGGGGAGAAGCACAGATACGCAGTATTTT	CASSLGRSTDTQYF
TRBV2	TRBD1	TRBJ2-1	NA	TGTGCCAGCAGTGCCGGGACAGGGGGCGGTAGGCTAGCATACAATGAGCAGTTCTTC	CASSAGTGGGRLAYNEQFF
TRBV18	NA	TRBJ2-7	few	TGTGCCAGCTCACCTGGGACCGACTACGAGCAGTACTTC	CASSPGTDYEQYF
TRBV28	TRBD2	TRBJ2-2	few	TGTGCCAGCCTTAGCGGGAGCGGGACCGGGGAGCTGTTTTTT	CASLSGSGTGELFF
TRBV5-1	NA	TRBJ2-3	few	TGCGCCAGCAGCCCCCCCGTTCTCGGTACGCAGTATTTT	CASSPPVLGTQYF
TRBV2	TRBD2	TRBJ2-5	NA	TGTGCCAGCAGAGGGAGGACTAGCGGACAAGAGACCCAGTACTTC	CASRGRTSGQETQYF
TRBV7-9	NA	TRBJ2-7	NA	TGTGCCAGCGCCACCTCATCCTACGAGCAGTACTTC	CASATSSYEQYF
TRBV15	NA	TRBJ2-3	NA	TGTGCCACCAGCAGAGGGGATAGCGTTATCACAGATACGCAGTATTTT	CATSRGDSVITDTQYF
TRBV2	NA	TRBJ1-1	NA	TGTGCCAGCGAGGGCCAATGGAACACTGAAGCTTTCTTT	CASEGQWNTEAFF
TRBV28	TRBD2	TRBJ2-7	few	TGTGCCAGCAGTTCGGCTAGCGGGGGCTACGAGCAGTACTTC	CASSSASGGYEQYF
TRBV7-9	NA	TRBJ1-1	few	TGTGCCAGCAGCCACCAGAACACTGAAGCTTTCTTT	CASSHQNTEAFF
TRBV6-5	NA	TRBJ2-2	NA	TGTGCCAGCAGTTATAGGTTGAATTCCGGGGAGCTGTTTTTT	CASSYRLNSGELFF
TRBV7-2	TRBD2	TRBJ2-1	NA	TGTGCCAGCAGCTTACGGGGGGAGAAGCAGTTCTTC	CASSLRGEKQFF
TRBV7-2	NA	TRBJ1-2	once	TGTGCCAGCAGCTTAGGGGGATCTCGGGGCTACACCTTC	CASSLGGSRGYTF
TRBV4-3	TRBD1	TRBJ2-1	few	TGCGCCAGCAGCCAAGAACCACAGGGGGCTTATGAGCAGTTCTTC	CASSQEPQGAYEQFF
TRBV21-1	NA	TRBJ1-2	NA	TGTGCCAGCAGCACCTGGTGTCCGGAGACAGATTATGGCTACACCTTC	CASSTWCPETDYGYTF
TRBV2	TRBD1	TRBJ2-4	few	TGTGCCAGCAGTGAAAGAACAGGGGTCATAGCCAAAAACATTCAGTACTTC	CASSERTGVIAKNIQYF
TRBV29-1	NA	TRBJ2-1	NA	TGCAGCGAGGGGGGGTGGAATGAGCAGTTCTTC	CSEGGWNEQFF
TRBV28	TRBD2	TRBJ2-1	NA	TGTGCCAGCAGCTTGAGACTAGCGGGAGATGAGCAGTTCTTC	CASSLRLAGDEQFF
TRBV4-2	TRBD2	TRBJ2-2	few	TGTGCCAGCAGCCCGGGACTAGCGGGGAGGGGGACCGGGGAGCTGTTTTTT	CASSPGLAGRGTGELFF
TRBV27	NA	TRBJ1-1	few	TGTGCCAGCAGTACTCAGGGGTGGGGCACTGAAGCTTTCTTT	CASSTQGWGTEAFF
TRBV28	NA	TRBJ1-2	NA	TGTGCCAGCAGACGAGATTATGGCTACACCTTC	CASRRDYGYTF
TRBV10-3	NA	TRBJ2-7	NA	TGTGCCATCACGGACGGGAGCTCCTACGAGCAGTACTTC	CAITDGSSYEQYF
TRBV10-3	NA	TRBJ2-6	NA	TGTGCCATCAGTGAACCGGGGGCGCGGGGGGCCAACGTCCTGACTTTC	CAISEPGARGANVLTF
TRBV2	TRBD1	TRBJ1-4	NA	TGTGCCAGCAGGACGGACAGGGTCGAAAAACTGTTTTTT	CASRTDRVEKLFF
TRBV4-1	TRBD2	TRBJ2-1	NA	TGCGCCAGCAGCCAACCTGACCCTAGCGGGAGGGGAGGGCAGTTCTTC	CASSQPDPSGRGGQFF
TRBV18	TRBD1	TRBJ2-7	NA	TGTGCCAGCTCACCATTAAAACCTCGGGACAGCGGACCCTACGAGCAGTACTTC	CASSPLKPRDSGPYEQYF
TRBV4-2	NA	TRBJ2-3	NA	TGTGCCAGCAGCCAAGATGAGGCGGGGCCAAGAAATACGCAGTATTTT	CASSQDEAGPRNTQYF
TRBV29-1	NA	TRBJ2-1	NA	TGCAGCGCGTCCGGGACCCCGTCCTACAATGAGCAGTTCTTC	CSASGTPSYNEQFF
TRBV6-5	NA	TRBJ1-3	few	TGTGCCAGCAGTTACGGCGGCTCTGGAAACACCATATATTTT	CASSYGGSGNTIYF
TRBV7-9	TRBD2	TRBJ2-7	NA	TGTGCCAGCAGCTTAGCTAGCGGGAGGTACGAGCAGTACTTC	CASSLASGRYEQYF
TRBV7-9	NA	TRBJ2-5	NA	TGTGCCAGCAGCTTACTAGGGGGAACAGGGCGGGAGACCCAGTACTTC	CASSLLGGTGRETQYF
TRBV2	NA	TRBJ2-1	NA	TGTGCCAGCCGGGGGTCCTACAATGAGCAGTTCTTC	CASRGSYNEQFF
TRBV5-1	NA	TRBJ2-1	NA	TGCGCCAGCAGCCTGAGAGCTGCCGAGGATGAGCAGTTCTTC	CASSLRAAEDEQFF
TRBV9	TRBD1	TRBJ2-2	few	TGTGCCAGCAGCGTATTACAGGGGGCGGAAGGGGAGCTGTTTTTT	CASSVLQGAEGELFF
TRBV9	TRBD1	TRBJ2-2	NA	TGTGCCAGCAGCGCCGAGACAGGGCGATTCACCGGGGAGCTGTTTTTT	CASSAETGRFTGELFF
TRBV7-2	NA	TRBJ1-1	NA	TGTGCCAGCAGTAAGACGGCTATGAACACTGAAGCTTTCTTT	CASSKTAMNTEAFF
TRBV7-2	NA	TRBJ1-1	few	TGTGCCAGCAGCTTAGTGGATTGGTTAACAAACACTGAAGCTTTCTTT	CASSLVDWLTNTEAFF
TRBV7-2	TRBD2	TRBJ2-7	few	TGTGCCAGCAGCTTAGGGACTAGCCAATACTACGAGCAGTACTTC	CASSLGTSQYYEQYF
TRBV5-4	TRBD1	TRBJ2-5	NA	TGTGCCAGCAGTAGGGCAGGGGGCCGGGAGACCCAGTACTTC	CASSRAGGRETQYF
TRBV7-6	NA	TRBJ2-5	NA	TGTGCCAGCAGCTTAGCTTGGGAGACCCAGTACTTC	CASSLAWETQYF
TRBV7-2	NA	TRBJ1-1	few	TGTGCCAGCAGCTACGTAGGGCTAGCAGAAGCTTTCTTT	CASSYVGLAEAFF
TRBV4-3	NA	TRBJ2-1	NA	TGCGCCAGCAGCCACGCTAGCAATGAGCAGTTCTTC	CASSHASNEQFF
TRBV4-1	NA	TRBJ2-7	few	TGCGCCAGCAGCCGAGTGGGGGACAAAGACTACGAGCAGTACTTC	CASSRVGDKDYEQYF